This TCR beta chain was sequenced during a study of neurological immune-mediated disorders. This CDR3 spans 15 amino acids. The V gene end was trimmed by 7 bases and the J gene end by 4 bases; junction bases not matched to a gene: 2. TCRdb reprocessed the 5' RACE reads via MiXCR and lists one record per CDR3 protein. The sample yields some 71,000 distinct CDR3 sequences, roughly a tenth seen once. This clonotype was counted ten times or more. Time point indicated: longitudinal time-point 1 (baseline). It was blood bank volunteers in Maryland, USA who made up the healthy controls. Unsorted libraries came from 2 million PBMCs stored at -80 °C.

Sequencing was performed on PBMCs. This clonotype was sampled from a man aged 30 to 39 in good health. The genes are TRBV12-3 or TRBV12-4 and TRBJ2-2; 14 bases match TRBD2. As DNA, the CDR3 is TGTGCCAGCATTGGGACTAGCGGGGGCACCGGGGAGCTGTTTTTT. Translated, it gives CASIGTSGGTGELFF.